This T cell receptor beta chain derives from a study of T-cell memory formation after mild COVID-19. In TCRdb, the 5' RACE reads were re-called with MiXCR into one record per CDR3 protein. This sample has some 120,000 distinct CDR3 sequences, with roughly 15% found just once. General study results and limits: Among contracting clones, CD4+ were mainly CM/EM and CD8+ enriched in EMRA.

The V and J ends lost 6 bases and 0 bases, in that order; junction bases with no gene match: 4. The CDR3 loop spans 15 amino acids. Germline V gene lookup returns CDR1 DFQATT and CDR2 SNEGSKA (reference sequence). This clonotype occurred many times. Its cognate antigen is unknown. The receptor was derived from an adult woman who had mild COVID-19 (a few samples of this study predate the infection). Cell type and time point are not known. J is TRBJ2-1 and V is TRBV20-1; 11 nucleotides align to TRBD2. Material for sequencing was PBMCs or a T cell subset sorted from them (not recorded which). The CDR3 loop is CSASTSGSSYNEQFF. The CDR3 coding sequence is TGCAGTGCATCTACTAGCGGGAGCTCCTACAATGAGCAGTTCTTC.